Below, one T cell receptor (beta chain) is given with its context. Produced via immunoSEQ multiplex PCR; TCRdb's table is partial and in-frame only. The sample yields 150,000 or so clones, roughly 88% seen once. This entry comes from a study of control samples from healthy donors and cancer patients. Source material: blood. The sequence came from a man between 18 and 29 years old in good health.

CDR3 nucleotide sequence: TGTGCCAGCGGCTTGACAGCCTACGAGCAGTACTTC. Protein: CASGLTAYEQYF. This chain connects TRBV12-3 or TRBV12-4 to TRBJ2-7, with a weak D call TRBD1 (5 bases). The CDR3 is made up of 12 amino acids. Trimming cost V 8 bases and J 2 bases, with 10 bases left between them.